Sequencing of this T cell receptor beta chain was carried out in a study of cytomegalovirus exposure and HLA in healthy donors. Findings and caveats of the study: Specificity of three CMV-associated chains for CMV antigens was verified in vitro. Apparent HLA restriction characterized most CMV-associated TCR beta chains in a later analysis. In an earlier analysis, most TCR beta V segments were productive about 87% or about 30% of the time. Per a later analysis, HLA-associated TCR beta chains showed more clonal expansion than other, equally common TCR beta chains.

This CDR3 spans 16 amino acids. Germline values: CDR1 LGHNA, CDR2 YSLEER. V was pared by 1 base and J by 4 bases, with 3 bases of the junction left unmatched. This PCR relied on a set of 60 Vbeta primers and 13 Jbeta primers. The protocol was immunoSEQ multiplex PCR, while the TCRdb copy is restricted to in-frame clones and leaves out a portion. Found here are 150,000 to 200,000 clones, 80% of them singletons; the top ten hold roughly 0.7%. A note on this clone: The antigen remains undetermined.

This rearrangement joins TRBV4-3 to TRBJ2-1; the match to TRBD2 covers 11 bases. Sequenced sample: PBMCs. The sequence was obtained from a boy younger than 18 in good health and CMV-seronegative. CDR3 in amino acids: CASSQGGTSGYNEQFF. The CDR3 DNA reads TGCGCCAGCAGCCAAGGCGGGACTAGCGGATACAATGAGCAGTTCTTC.